This T cell receptor (beta chain) was obtained from a study of T cells in Graves' hyperthyroidism and ophthalmopathy. Ten or more counts support this clonotype. RNA transcripts were the template for amplifying TCR beta CDR3 regions. The TCR CDR3 was amplified in a first-round RT-PCR using the HTBI primer set. TCRdb independently ran MiXCR on the multiplex PCR reads; one entry per CDR3 protein. The table shows about 350,000 distinct CDR3 sequences, with roughly 13% occurring only once. This CDR3 has 16 amino acids. Trimming took 0 bases from V and 8 from J, leaving 16 bases between them. CDR1 is SNHLY, CDR2 FYNNEI, per germline.

Sequenced material: blood. The origin of this receptor is a woman between 40 and 55 years old with Graves' ophthalmopathy. The V and J genes are TRBV2 and TRBJ1-4; a weak D match, TRBD1 (6 bases). CDR3 protein: CASSEASRGTGEKLFF. The CDR3 nucleotides are TGTGCCAGCAGTGAAGCATCTAGGGGGACGGGGGAAAAACTGTTTTTT.